This T cell receptor (beta chain) was documented in a study of PD-L1 blockade in urothelial cancer. Study background: Patients began atezolizumab, 1,200 mg intravenously every 3 weeks, in about 2014. Counts from blood samples showed a median of about 150,000 T cells.

Assay used: immunoSEQ multiplex PCR; TCRdb lists only in-frame clones, some missing. There are some 110,000 clones in the sample; approximately 89% occur only once, and 3.5% to 4.5% lies in the top ten. V lost 2 bases and J lost 4, with 6 bases in between. The germline V gene has CDR1 SGHDT and CDR2 YYEEEE. The CDR3 sequence is 12 residues long. Time point noted: peripheral blood 6 weeks after treatment start. The sequenced sample was PBMCs, obtained around atezolizumab (anti-PD-L1) treatment. This receptor was taken from a man aged 55 to 70 with urothelial cancer. The V call is TRBV5-6, the J call TRBJ2-5; unclear D gene. CDR3 bases: TGTGCCAGCAGCTTATTCCTAGAGACCCAGTACTTC. It is translated as CASSLFLETQYF.